The 16 T cell receptor beta chains below all came from one sample that was sequenced in a study of T cell changes during pregnancy in multiple sclerosis. The protocol was immunoSEQ multiplex PCR, while the TCRdb copy is restricted to in-frame clones and leaves out a portion. Counted here are fewer than 80,000 clones, roughly nine tenths occurring once; the ten biggest clones make up about 0.27%. This sample comprised CD4+ T cells from peripheral blood mononuclear cells, obtained in the third trimester of pregnancy. The receptors shown here come from a female donor in good health, enrolled as a control in a pregnancy study.

The V call is TRBV4-2, the J call TRBJ1-3; TRBD1 is a possible D gene (5 bases). V was trimmed by 1 base and J by 4 bases, leaving 14 bases between them. Per germline, CDR1 LGHNA and CDR2 YNFKEQ. The CDR3 runs 16 residues. In DNA form, the CDR3 reads TGTGCCAGCAGCCAAGTTGCAAGGGGCGCAGGAAACACCATATATTTT. Its translation is CASSQVARGAGNTIYF.

This clone was found a few times. The V call is TRBV28, the J call TRBJ1-1, with 7 positions matching TRBD1. Trimming removed 2 bases from V and 7 bases from J; junction bases left unmatched: 7. The CDR3 is 14 residues long. Germline assignment: CDR1 MDHEN and CDR2 SYDVKM. In nucleotides, the CDR3 is TGTGCCAGCAGTTTAGGACAGGAGATTTATGAAGCTTTCTTT. It translates to CASSLGQEIYEAFF. The variable domain in full, with the rest retrieved from reference TRBV28 and TRBJ1-1, is DVKVTQSSRYLVKRTGEKVFLECVQDMDHENMFWYRQDPGLGLRLIYFSYDVKMKEKGDIPEGYSVSREKKERFSLILESASTNQTSMYLCASSLGQEIYEAFFGQGTRLTVV.

The chain couples TRBV29-1 to TRBJ1-5; maybe TRBD1 (5 bases). The V end lost 5 bases, the J end lost 4 bases, and 15 bases lay between the germline ends. The CDR3 is 14 residues long. Germline V gene lookup returns CDR1 SQVTM and CDR2 ANQGSEA. CDR3 DNA: TGCAGCGTTCGGGCAGGGCAGGAGAATCAGCCCCAGCATTTT. Protein: CSVRAGQENQPQHF.

The chain recombines TRBV25-1 with TRBJ2-1; 7 bases are a match to TRBD2. This CDR3 contains 16 residues. The V segment lost 0 bases and the J segment 7 bases; nucleotides outside the gene matches: 9. Germline CDR1 MGHDK, CDR2 SYGVNS. The CDR3 spells CASSEYLRGVRNEQFF. In DNA, the CDR3 is TGTGCCAGCAGTGAATATCTACGGGGGGTTCGGAATGAGCAGTTCTTC.

The rearrangement joins TRBV7-9 to TRBJ1-1; no reliable D call. The CDR3 sequence is 13 residues long. V lost 3 bases to trimming and J lost 1 base, with 6 bases between them. Germline V gene lookup returns CDR1 SEHNR and CDR2 FQNEAQ (reference sequence). This CDR3 is CASSFNRNTEAFF. CDR3 coding DNA: TGTGCCAGCAGCTTTAACAGGAACACTGAAGCTTTCTTT. Variable domain in full (rest from reference TRBV7-9 and TRBJ1-1): DTGVSQNPRHKITKRGQNVTFRCDPISEHNRLYWYRQTLGQGPEFLTYFQNEAQLEKSRLLSDRFSAERPKGSFSTLEIQRTEQGDSAMYLCASSFNRNTEAFFGQGTRLTVV.

This chain uses TRBV7-8 with TRBJ2-5, with D maybe TRBD2 (6 bases). Germline lookup yields CDR1 SGHVS and CDR2 FQNEAQ. The CDR3 has 15 amino acids. Trimming left V 0 bases short and J 4 bases short, with 12 bases between. The CDR3: CASSLAGSRGETQYF. CDR3 DNA: TGTGCCAGCAGCTTAGCCGGGAGTCGGGGAGAGACCCAGTACTTC.

The rearrangement uses TRBV10-1 and TRBJ1-4; 8 bases line up with TRBD1. This CDR3 is 18 amino acids long. J gave up 2 bases and V 1 base, and 9 bases lay outside the gene matches. Germline assignment: CDR1 WNHNN and CDR2 SYGVQD (reference sequence). The CDR3 DNA follows: TGCGCCAGCAGTGAGTTATTAGGGACAGGAGAGACTAATGAAAAACTGTTTTTT. It encodes CASSELLGTGETNEKLFF.

V and J are TRBV19 and TRBJ1-3; D call uncertain. The CDR3 contains 13 residues. CDR1 LNHDA and CDR2 SQIVND come from the germline V gene (reference sequence). Trimming left V 5 bases short and J 4 bases short, with 9 bases between. The CDR3 reads CASSPGFGNTIYF. The CDR3 coding sequence is TGTGCCAGTAGTCCCGGGTTCGGAAACACCATATATTTT.

V usage is TRBV7-3 and J usage is TRBJ1-1; 9 bases match TRBD1. CDR3 length: 17 amino acids. The J segment lost 1 base and the V segment lost 1 base, leaving 7 bases of the junction unmatched. CDR1 is SGHTA, CDR2 FQGTGA, per germline. The CDR3, as DNA: TGTGCCAGCAGCTTAAGGGCCCTGGGACAGGGGAACACTGAAGCTTTCTTT. Amino acid sequence: CASSLRALGQGNTEAFF.

This rearrangement joins TRBV5-1 to TRBJ2-3; 9 bases match TRBD1. This CDR3 has 15 residues. The J segment lost 3 bases and the V segment lost 3 bases, leaving 5 bases of the junction unmatched. Germline V gene lookup returns CDR1 SGHRS and CDR2 YFSETQ. For the CDR3, the DNA is TGCGCCAGCAGCTCGACAGGGGGTCGGACAGATACGCAGTATTTT. It is translated as CASSSTGGRTDTQYF.

V usage is TRBV19 and J usage is TRBJ2-7; TRBD2 might be the D (5 bases). V was shortened by 6 bases and J by 7 bases, with 13 bases between the two germline ends. Germline assignment: CDR1 LNHDA and CDR2 SQIVND (reference sequence). The CDR3 loop spans 12 amino acids. The chain's CDR3 is CASRPTTGEQYF. In nucleotides, the CDR3 is TGTGCCAGTAGACCGACAACGGGGGAGCAGTACTTC.

This chain uses TRBV6-6 with TRBJ1-3; 7 bases fit TRBD1. The CDR3 extends over 15 amino acids. Trimming removed 5 bases from V and 2 bases from J; junction bases left unmatched: 6. Germline CDR1 and CDR2: MNHNY and SVGAGI (reference sequence). The CDR3 loop reads CASSTGANAGNTIYF. CDR3 DNA sequence: TGTGCCAGCAGTACAGGGGCAAACGCTGGAAACACCATATATTTT.

The CDR3 sequence: CASSLGGGYGYTF. The CDR3 nucleotides read TGTGCCAGCAGCTTGGGGGGGGGCTATGGCTACACCTTC. The chain carries TRBV5-4 and TRBJ1-2; TRBD1 might be the D (5 bases). CDR3 size: 13 residues. CDR1 and CDR2 (germline): SGHNT, YYREEE (reference sequence). V was pared by 0 bases and J by 4 bases, with 7 bases between.

The gene calls are TRBV18 and TRBJ2-1; TRBD1 matches 9 bases. Trimming removed 5 bases from V and 8 bases from J; junction bases left unmatched: 7. Germline-derived CDR1 and CDR2 are KGHSH and LQKENI. CDR3 size: 14 residues. The CDR3 DNA sequence: TGTGCCAGCTCATTCGGACAGGGGTTCGATGAGCAGTTCTTC. Translated, it gives CASSFGQGFDEQFF.

The gene calls are TRBV11-3 and TRBJ2-3; 9 bases match TRBD2. The germline gives CDR1 SGHNT, CDR2 YENEEA. J was trimmed by 4 bases and V by 5 bases; bases with no gene match: 10. This CDR3 has 16 amino acids. CDR3 amino acids: CASSQAGGSGPDTQYF. CDR3 in DNA: TGTGCCAGCAGCCAGGCGGGGGGGTCGGGCCCAGATACGCAGTATTTT.

V gene TRBV6-1 combines with J gene TRBJ2-5, with a tentative D call TRBD2 (6 bases). Germline values: CDR1 MNHNS, CDR2 SASEGT. The CDR3 is 14 amino acids. V lost 9 bases to trimming and J lost 8 bases, with 22 bases between them. CDR3 nucleotides: TGTGCCAGTTCTACGGGGGTCCTACAAATAACCCAGTACTTC. Translation gives CASSTGVLQITQYF.